These 18 T cell receptor beta chains originate from one sample sequenced in a study of blood T cell repertoires in COVID-19. Generated by immunoSEQ multiplex PCR, the TCRdb table keeps only in-frame clones and is missing some. The table shows about 360,000 clones, with approximately 85% occurring only once. The sequenced material came from PBMCs or T cells enriched from blood (not recorded which). These receptors originate from a woman aged 40-49 years with acute COVID-19.

The chain uses TRBV4-1 and TRBJ2-7, with D perhaps matching TRBD2 (6 bases). The V end was cut by 1 base, the J end by 1 base, with 17 bases between. Germline V lookup: CDR1 MGHRA, CDR2 YSYEKL. CDR3 length equals 17 residues. CDR3: CASSQVTSRRESYEQYF. In nucleotides, the CDR3 is TGCGCCAGCAGCCAAGTAACTAGCAGGCGAGAGTCCTACGAGCAGTACTTC.

The V gene is TRBV11-3, the J gene TRBJ2-5; 7 nucleotides agree with TRBD2. The germline V gene has CDR1 SGHNT and CDR2 YENEEA. J was trimmed by 1 base and V by 5 bases; bases with no gene match: 13. The CDR3 is 17 residues long. The CDR3 spells CASSLERGLILQETQYF. As DNA, the CDR3 is TGTGCCAGCAGCCTCGAGCGGGGTCTTATACTCCAAGAGACCCAGTACTTC.

The chain joins TRBV13 to TRBJ1-3; D is uncertain. There are 16 residues in the CDR3. In germline, CDR1 is PRHDT, CDR2 FYEKMQ (reference sequence). The germline V and J ends were trimmed by 5 bases and 1 base, with 15 bases remaining between them. The CDR3 DNA reads as TGTGCCAGCAGCATTCGCCGGGGTCAATCTGGAAACACCATATATTTT. Protein: CASSIRRGQSGNTIYF. Supplemented by reference TRBV13 and TRBJ1-3, the full variable domain reads AAGVIQSPRHLIKEKRETATLKCYPIPRHDTVYWYQQGPGQDPQFLISFYEKMQSDKGSIPDRFSAQQFSDYHSELNMSSLELGDSALYFCASSIRRGQSGNTIYFGEGSWLTVV.

The genes are TRBV11-2 and TRBJ2-5, with 10 bases aligning to TRBD2. Trimming removed 5 bases from V and 2 bases from J; junction bases left unmatched: 14. The CDR3 covers 18 residues. Germline loops: CDR1 SGHAT, CDR2 FQNNGV. The CDR3 nucleotides are TGTGCCAGCAGCCCCCGGAGGAGCGGGGGGGCTGGGCAAGAGACCCAGTACTTC. Translation gives CASSPRRSGGAGQETQYF.

V gene TRBV6-5 combines with J gene TRBJ2-7, with D unclear. The CDR3 spans 13 residues. Germline CDR1 reads MNHEY; CDR2 reads SVGAGI. Trimming left V 0 bases short and J 7 bases short, with 10 bases between. The CDR3 nucleotides read TGTGCCAGCAGTTACTCGATAGAACGTGAGCAGTACTTC. This translates into CASSYSIEREQYF.

V is TRBV5-1 and J is TRBJ1-6; TRBD1 aligns across 8 bases. In germline, CDR1 is SGHRS, CDR2 YFSETQ. V dropped 1 base and J dropped 7; count of bases not matched to a gene: 7. CDR3 length equals 16 residues. The DNA for the CDR3 is TGCGCCAGCAGCTTGTCCTCAGGGGGCGCAAATTCACCCCTCCACTTT. Its protein product is CASSLSSGGANSPLHF.

The genes are TRBV5-1 and TRBJ1-6; D gene uncertain. Trimming removed 0 bases at V and 3 bases at J, with 7 bases between. The CDR3 runs to 15 residues. Germline V gives CDR1 SGHRS, CDR2 YFSETQ. In DNA form, the CDR3 reads TGCGCCAGCAGCTTGGGCCTCTACTATAATTCACCCCTCCACTTT. Amino acid sequence: CASSLGLYYNSPLHF.

The chain couples TRBV29-1 to TRBJ2-5, with TRBD1 as a possible D gene (5 bases). CDR1 and CDR2 (germline): SQVTM, ANQGSEA. The V end lost 4 bases, the J end lost 4 bases, and 16 bases lay between the germline ends. This CDR3 comprises 14 residues. CDR3: CSVGVGVMGETQYF. The CDR3 DNA sequence: TGCAGCGTTGGAGTAGGGGTTATGGGAGAGACCCAGTACTTC.

The chain uses TRBV5-4 and TRBJ2-7; TRBD1 matches at 9 bases. The V segment lost 4 bases and the J segment 7 bases; nucleotides outside the gene matches: 6. The CDR3 is 13 residues long. Per germline, CDR1 SGHNT and CDR2 YYREEE (reference sequence). The DNA for the CDR3 is TGTGCCAGCAGCAGGACAGGGGCCGGAGAGCAGTACTTC. As protein: CASSRTGAGEQYF.

The chain carries TRBV4-2 and TRBJ2-5; D gene unclear. Germline CDR1 and CDR2: LGHNA and YNFKEQ. The CDR3 spans 13 residues. V lost 0 bases, J lost 1 base, and 3 bases lay in between. This CDR3 reads CASSQDLQETQYF. The DNA for the CDR3 is TGTGCCAGCAGCCAAGATCTCCAAGAGACCCAGTACTTC.

The V call is TRBV19, the J call TRBJ1-2; a weak D match, TRBD1 (5 bases). The V gene lost 5 bases and the J gene lost 4 bases, with 20 bases spanning the gap. The CDR3 is 16 residues long. Germline assignment: CDR1 LNHDA and CDR2 SQIVND (reference sequence). The CDR3 reads CASSVWDGGDRYGYTF. The CDR3 region has the DNA TGTGCCAGTAGTGTTTGGGACGGAGGGGACCGCTATGGCTACACCTTC.

V gene TRBV7-9 combines with J gene TRBJ1-1; no definite D call. With 6 bases removed from V and 4 bases from J, the gap between germline ends came to 12 bases. The CDR3 has 13 residues. Germline assignment: CDR1 SEHNR and CDR2 FQNEAQ (reference sequence). This chain's CDR3 is CASSVNRGTEAFF. The CDR3 nucleotides read TGTGCCAGCAGTGTCAACCGAGGCACTGAAGCTTTCTTT.

The chain is built from TRBV19 and TRBJ1-1; no clear D gene. With 6 bases removed from V and 0 bases from J, the gap between germline ends came to 14 bases. CDR3 length: 15 residues. Germline CDR1 LNHDA, CDR2 SQIVND (reference sequence). CDR3 sequence (DNA): TGTGCCAGTAGATCGGGTGCTTTGCTGAACACTGAAGCTTTCTTT. This codes for CASRSGALLNTEAFF.

The chain employs TRBV6-2 or TRBV6-3 and TRBJ1-2; the D is unclear. The ends were cut back, 5 bases at V and 8 bases at J, with 9 bases in the middle. Germline V gene data show CDR1 as MNHEY and CDR2 as SVGEGT. The CDR3 contains 11 residues. The CDR3 DNA reads TGTGCCAGCAGTCAGAACAGAGGCTACACCTTC. Residues: CASSQNRGYTF.

V is TRBV4-1 and J is TRBJ2-7; D remains ambiguous. The CDR3 totals 16 residues. Trimming pared 1 base from V and 2 bases from J, leaving 15 bases between. CDR1 and CDR2 (germline): MGHRA, YSYEKL. The CDR3 DNA reads as TGCGCCAGCAGCCAAGTGGTATTAGCCGCTGCCTACGAGCAGTACTTC. It translates to CASSQVVLAAAYEQYF.

CDR3 sequence reads: CASSLEGVFSGNTIYF. CDR3 DNA sequence: TGCGCCAGCAGCTTGGAGGGGGTGTTCTCTGGAAACACCATATATTTT. V usage is TRBV5-1 and J usage is TRBJ1-3; D is perhaps TRBD1 (6 bases). Germline V gene lookup returns CDR1 SGHRS and CDR2 YFSETQ. V lost 0 bases to trimming and J lost 0 bases, with 10 bases between them. CDR3 length equals 16 residues.

This rearrangement joins TRBV7-9 to TRBJ1-1; 7 bases agree with TRBD1. The length of the CDR3 is 15 residues. The junction had 10 bases not matched to a gene; V was cut back by 5 bases and J by 4 bases. CDR1 and CDR2 (germline): SEHNR, FQNEAQ (reference sequence). The CDR3 here is CASSGKQGYGTEAFF. The CDR3 coding sequence is TGTGCCAGCAGCGGGAAACAGGGGTATGGCACTGAAGCTTTCTTT.

This clone has ten or more counts. The same CDR3 also results from other DNA sequences found in this sample. The gene calls are TRBV4-1 and TRBJ1-6, with TRBD1 matching 9 bases. V was clipped by 3 bases and J by 7 bases; unmatched bases: 7. The CDR3 runs 16 residues. Germline CDR1 reads MGHRA; CDR2 reads YSYEKL. The CDR3 region has the DNA TGCGCCAGCAGCCAGGCCCGGGACAGGGAAAATTCACCCCTCCACTTT. It specifies CASSQARDRENSPLHF.